The next 3 T cell receptor beta chains were all read from a single sample in a study of T cells of healthy individuals (dated 2018 in TCRdb). Receptor amplification or capture employed 5' RACE. TCRdb records Illumina MiSeq as the sequencer. TCRdb reanalyzed the raw reads on its own, using fastp at Q25 for trimming and MiXCR for clone calling, and kept in-frame beta chains. Under each unique CDR3 protein, matching rows form one entry showing the most common genes and DNA. The sample table holds 63,000 or so distinct CDR3 sequences, of which 15% to 20% were seen once. In total, the top ten clones hold around 4.5% of the sample. These receptors originate from a human donor in good health.

The V call is TRBV6-5, the J call TRBJ2-7; 8 bases are a match to TRBD1. The CDR3 runs to 14 residues. Germline CDR1 is MNHEY and CDR2 is SVGAGI. The junction had 5 bases not matched to a gene; V was cut back by 5 bases and J by 2 bases. The CDR3 spells CASSPGQVTYEQYF. DNA for the CDR3: TGTGCCAGCAGTCCGGGACAGGTAACCTACGAGCAGTACTTC.

V usage is TRBV5-6 and J usage is TRBJ1-1; 7 bases agree with TRBD1. In germline, CDR1 is SGHDT, CDR2 YYEEEE. The CDR3 runs 16 residues. V was clipped by 0 bases and J by 6 bases; unmatched bases: 11. CDR3 sequence reads: CASSLGLTGERSEAFF. CDR3 DNA sequence: TGTGCCAGCAGCTTGGGTTTAACAGGGGAGAGGTCTGAAGCTTTCTTT.

This clonotype has at least ten counts. The chain has TRBV24-1 and TRBJ2-3, with TRBD2 matching over 10 bases. The trim removed 3 bases at V and 4 bases at J, leaving 3 bases unmatched. This CDR3 has 15 residues. CDR1 and CDR2 from the germline V gene are KGHDR and SFDVKD. The CDR3 is CATSDPSGSPDTQYF. The CDR3 region has the DNA TGTGCCACCAGTGATCCTAGCGGGAGCCCAGATACGCAGTATTTT.